This is a list of T cell receptor beta chains from one sample in a study of T cells in localized non-small cell lung cancer. TCRdb's copy holds only in-frame clones and misses some; the assay was immunoSEQ multiplex PCR. Here the sample spans under 60,000 clones, just over 85% being singletons. Sequencing used peripheral blood, obtained before any cancer treatment. The receptors derive from a male donor aged 60 or older with stage III squamous cell lung carcinoma. The CDR3 runs from the conserved cysteine through the conserved F or W. Fields, in order: V gene, clone size, CDR3 length, J gene, D gene, CDR3 protein, CDR3 DNA. D genes are given only for firm matches. Clone size is not always given. Where it is, it says once, few, many or a class for expanded clones.

TRBV5-1	.	15	TRBJ2-1	.	CASSSTGTSYNEQFF	TGCGCCAGCAGCTCTACGGGAACCTCCTACAATGAGCAGTTCTTC
TRBV4-1	once	13	TRBJ1-2	.	CASSQEGGRGYTF	TGCGCCAGCAGCCAAGAGGGGGGGCGAGGCTACACCTTC
TRBV19	.	14	TRBJ1-2	.	CASSIRDIQGGYTF	TGTGCCAGTAGTATACGGGACATCCAGGGCGGCTACACCTTC
TRBV7-9	.	14	TRBJ1-6	.	CASSQTTVNSPLHF	TGTGCCAGCAGTCAGACAACTGTTAATTCACCCCTCCACTTT
TRBV7-6	.	15	TRBJ2-1	TRBD2	CASSQRTSGNNEQFF	TGTGCCAGCAGCCAGAGGACTAGCGGGAACAATGAGCAGTTCTTC
TRBV18	.	14	TRBJ1-2	TRBD1	CASSGTGGDYGYTF	TGTGCCAGCTCCGGGACAGGGGGCGACTATGGCTACACCTTC
TRBV6-5	.	14	TRBJ2-7	.	CASSSTGHTYEQYF	TGTGCCAGCAGCTCGACAGGACATACCTACGAGCAGTACTTC
TRBV4-2	.	14	TRBJ2-3	.	CASSERAGTDTQYF	TGTGCCAGCAGCGAGCGTGCGGGCACAGATACGCAGTATTTT
TRBV14	once	14	TRBJ1-6	.	CASSQEHLYSPLHF	TGTGCCAGCAGCCAAGAACATTTGTATTCACCCCTCCACTTT
TRBV19	.	14	TRBJ2-2	.	CATTWTVHPGELFF	TGTGCCACCACTTGGACAGTACACCCCGGGGAGCTGTTTTTT
TRBV6-5	.	13	TRBJ2-2	.	CASSYSNTGELFF	TGTGCCAGCAGTTACTCGAATACCGGGGAGCTGTTTTTT
TRBV9	.	18	TRBJ2-4	TRBD1	CASSQTMGQGPSPSIQYF	TGTGCCAGCAGTCAAACTATGGGACAGGGGCCCTCTCCCAGCATTCAGTACTTC
TRBV6-6	.	15	TRBJ2-2	.	CASSYIRPNTGELFF	TGTGCCAGCAGTTACATTAGGCCGAACACCGGGGAGCTGTTTTTT
TRBV6-4	.	14	TRBJ2-3	.	CASSASSFADTQYF	TGTGCCAGCAGTGCTAGTAGTTTCGCAGATACGCAGTATTTT
TRBV9	.	15	TRBJ1-1	.	CASSVNGAGNTEAFF	TGTGCCAGCAGCGTAAACGGGGCGGGAAACACTGAAGCTTTCTTT
TRBV18	.	15	TRBJ2-7	TRBD1	CASSPSRTGKYEQYF	TGTGCCAGCTCACCTTCCAGGACAGGGAAGTACGAGCAGTACTTC
TRBV6-5	.	13	TRBJ1-1	.	CASSFSSGTEAFF	TGTGCCAGCAGTTTTTCCTCGGGCACTGAAGCTTTCTTT
TRBV7-3	.	14	TRBJ1-1	.	CASSLTGRNTEAFF	TGTGCCAGCAGCTTAACAGGGAGGAACACTGAAGCTTTCTTT
TRBV1	once	14	TRBJ2-5	.	CTSSLAGCQETQYF	TGCACCAGCAGTCTAGCGGGGTGCCAAGAGACCCAGTACTTC
TRBV6-5	.	15	TRBJ2-7	TRBD1	CASSSPRQGSYEQYF	TGTGCCAGCAGCTCACCTCGACAGGGAAGTTACGAGCAGTACTTC
TRBV9	.	15	TRBJ2-7	TRBD1	CASSVRDRDSYEQYF	TGTGCCAGCAGCGTCCGGGACAGGGACTCCTACGAGCAGTACTTC
TRBV19	.	15	TRBJ2-1	.	CASSISRSSYNEQFF	TGTGCCAGTAGTATTTCCAGGAGCTCCTACAATGAGCAGTTCTTC
TRBV23-1	.	18	TRBJ2-6	.	CASSQSNRRPEGANVLTF	TGCGCCAGCAGTCAATCGAACAGGAGGCCTGAGGGGGCCAACGTCCTGACTTTC
TRBV4-1	.	14	TRBJ1-2	.	CASSQETGNYGYTF	TGCGCCAGCAGCCAAGAGACAGGAAACTATGGCTACACCTTC
TRBV2	once	16	TRBJ1-3	TRBD1	CASSPPDRVRGNTIYF	TGTGCCAGCAGCCCTCCTGACAGGGTGAGGGGAAACACCATATATTTT
TRBV30	few	14	TRBJ1-1	.	CAWSTIAGNTEAFF	TGTGCCTGGAGTACAATCGCAGGAAACACTGAAGCTTTCTTT
TRBV6-5	.	15	TRBJ1-1	.	CASSRGETEVSEAFF	TGTGCCAGCAGCAGGGGTGAGACAGAGGTTAGCGAAGCTTTCTTT
TRBV5-6	few	18	TRBJ2-1	.	CASSLWLATTTRYNEQFF	TGTGCCAGCAGCTTGTGGCTGGCTACCACGACTAGATACAATGAGCAGTTCTTC
TRBV7-9	.	15	TRBJ1-4	.	CASSEGTATNEKLFF	TGTGCCAGCAGCGAAGGGACGGCAACTAATGAAAAACTGTTTTTT
TRBV7-2	.	16	TRBJ2-5	TRBD2	CASSLSGGLFKETQYF	TGTGCCAGCAGCTTAAGCGGGGGGCTCTTCAAAGAGACCCAGTACTTC
TRBV4-1	.	16	TRBJ1-2	TRBD1	CASSRTATGGNYGYTF	TGCGCCAGCAGCCGTACTGCGACAGGGGGAAACTATGGCTACACCTTC
TRBV7-8	.	14	TRBJ2-7	.	CATVWRGKGYEQYF	TGTGCCACCGTTTGGCGGGGAAAAGGCTACGAGCAGTACTTC
TRBV25-1	.	15	TRBJ1-3	TRBD1	CASGGRGPSGNTIYF	TGTGCCAGCGGCGGGAGGGGGCCCTCTGGAAACACCATATATTTT